This TCR beta chain was identified during a study of T cell repertoires in cytomegalovirus infection. CDR1 is MDHEN and CDR2 is SYDVKM in the germline V gene. CDR3 length: 15 residues. The V gene lost 2 bases and the J gene lost 0 bases, with 8 bases spanning the gap. Worth noting for this clonotype: Its specificity is not known.

TCRdb ran MiXCR on the reads and lists one entry per CDR3 protein. Of about 160,000 distinct CDR3 sequences in the sample, less than 25% were seen once. V usage is TRBV28 and J usage is TRBJ1-3; perhaps TRBD1 as D (6 bases). This TCR was recovered from a human donor in good health (CMV status not recorded). Some clones in this sample may be carry-over from other donors' samples. The source was CD8+ T cells from cultured PBMCs, collected from culture after CMV antigen stimulation. The CDR3 protein is CASSLGQSSGNTIYF. Here the CDR3 DNA reads TGTGCCAGCAGTTTAGGACAGAGCTCTGGAAACACCATATATTTT.